This T cell receptor beta chain was identified in a study of blood T cell repertoires in COVID-19. Across the study: Whether acute or convalescent, the COVID-19 samples came from the United States, Italy and Spain.

This clone was seen a single time. Trimming removed 0 bases from V and 4 bases from J, with 8 bases in between. The length of the CDR3 is 14 residues. CDR1 is SGHDT, CDR2 YYEEEE, per germline. Produced via immunoSEQ multiplex PCR; TCRdb's table is partial and in-frame only. The sample has approximately 120,000 clones; about 93% are singletons. This TCR was sampled from a man aged 50-59 years with COVID-19, enrolled during active disease. Specimen: peripheral blood. The rearrangement joins TRBV5-6 to TRBJ1-5; D not certain. CDR3 DNA sequence: TGTGCCAGCAGCTTGGCCGCGGGAAATCAGCCCCAGCATTTT. This encodes CASSLAAGNQPQHF.